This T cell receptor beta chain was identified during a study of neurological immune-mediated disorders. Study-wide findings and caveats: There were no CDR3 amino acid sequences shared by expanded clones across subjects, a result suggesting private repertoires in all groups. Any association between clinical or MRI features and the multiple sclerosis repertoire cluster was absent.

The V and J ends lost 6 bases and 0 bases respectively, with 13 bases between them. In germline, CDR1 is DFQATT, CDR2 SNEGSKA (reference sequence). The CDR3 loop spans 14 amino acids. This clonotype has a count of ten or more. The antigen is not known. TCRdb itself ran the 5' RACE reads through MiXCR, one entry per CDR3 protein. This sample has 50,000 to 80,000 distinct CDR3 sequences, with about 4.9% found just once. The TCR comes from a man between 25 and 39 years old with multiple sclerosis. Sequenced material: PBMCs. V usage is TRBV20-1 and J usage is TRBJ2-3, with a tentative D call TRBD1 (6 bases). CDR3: CSARSGHSTDTQYF. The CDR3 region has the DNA TGCAGTGCCAGATCGGGACACAGCACAGATACGCAGTATTTT.